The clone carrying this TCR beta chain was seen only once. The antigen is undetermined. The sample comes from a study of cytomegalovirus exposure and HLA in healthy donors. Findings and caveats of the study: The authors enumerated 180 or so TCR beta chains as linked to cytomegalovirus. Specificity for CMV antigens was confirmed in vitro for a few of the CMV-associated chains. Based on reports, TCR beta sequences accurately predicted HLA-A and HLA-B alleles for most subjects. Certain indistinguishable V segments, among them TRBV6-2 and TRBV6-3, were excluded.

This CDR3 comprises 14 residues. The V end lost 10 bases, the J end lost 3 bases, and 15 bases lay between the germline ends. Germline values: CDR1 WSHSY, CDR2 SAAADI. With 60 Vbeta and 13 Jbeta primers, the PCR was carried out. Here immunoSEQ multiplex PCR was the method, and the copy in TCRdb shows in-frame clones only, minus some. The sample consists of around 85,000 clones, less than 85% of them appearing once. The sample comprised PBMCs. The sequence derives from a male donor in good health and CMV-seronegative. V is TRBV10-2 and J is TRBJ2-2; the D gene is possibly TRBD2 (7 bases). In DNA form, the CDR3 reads TGCGCCACCGGAAGGGGGGGACACACCGGGGAGCTGTTTTTT. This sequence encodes CATGRGGHTGELFF.